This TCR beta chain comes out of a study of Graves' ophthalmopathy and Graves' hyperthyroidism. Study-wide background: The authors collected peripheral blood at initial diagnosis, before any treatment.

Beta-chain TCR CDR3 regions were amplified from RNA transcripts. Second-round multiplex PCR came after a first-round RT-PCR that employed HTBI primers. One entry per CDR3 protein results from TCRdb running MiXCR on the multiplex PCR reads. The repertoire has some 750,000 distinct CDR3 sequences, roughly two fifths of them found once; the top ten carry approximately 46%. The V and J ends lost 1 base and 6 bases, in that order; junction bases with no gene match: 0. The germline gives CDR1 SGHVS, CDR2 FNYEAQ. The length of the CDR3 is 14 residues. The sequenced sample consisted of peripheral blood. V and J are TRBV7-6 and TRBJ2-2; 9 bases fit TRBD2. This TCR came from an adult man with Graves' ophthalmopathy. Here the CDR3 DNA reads TGTGCCAGCAGCTTAGGACTAGCGGCCGGGGAGCTGTTTTTT. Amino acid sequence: CASSLGLAAGELFF.